Listed here are 28 T cell receptor beta chains from one sample, sequenced in a study of cytomegalovirus exposure and HLA in healthy donors (dated by TCRdb to about 2017). Libraries were built with the immunoSEQ multiplex PCR assay. The multiplex PCR relied on a mix of 60 forward primers for TCR Vbeta segments and 13 reverse primers for TCR Jbeta segments. TCRdb holds this immuneACCESS table with in-frame rearrangements only. Some clones are missing; in checked studies, unresolved V genes explain under half, and the rest has no known cause. This sample holds some 130,000 clones; roughly 80% were observed only once. In total, the top ten clones hold approximately 7.2% of the sample. Sample: PBMCs. The receptors shown here come from a male donor in good health and CMV-seronegative.

The chain is built from TRBV5-1 and TRBJ1-1; TRBD1 might be the D (5 bases). CDR1 and CDR2 from the germline V gene are SGHRS and YFSETQ. The CDR3 contains 14 residues. Trimming left V 4 bases short and J 1 base short, with 11 bases between. CDR3 protein: CASSIGDWNTEAFF. In DNA form, the CDR3 reads TGCGCCAGCAGCATAGGGGACTGGAACACTGAAGCTTTCTTT.

This sequence joins TRBV6-5 and TRBJ2-3, with D hard to call. V lost 4 bases, J lost 1 base, and 9 bases lay in between. Germline V gene lookup returns CDR1 MNHEY and CDR2 SVGAGI. This CDR3 is built from 14 residues. Written as DNA, the CDR3 is TGTGCCAGCAGTTTAGCCCGGGGCACAGATACGCAGTATTTT. Its protein is CASSLARGTDTQYF.

The V and J genes are TRBV4-3 and TRBJ1-1; 7 nucleotides line up with TRBD1. V was pared by 4 bases and J by 3 bases, with 11 bases of the junction left unmatched. Germline values: CDR1 LGHNA, CDR2 YSLEER. This CDR3 has 16 amino acids. CDR3 sequence reads: CASSLRQGVVDTEAFF. The CDR3, as DNA: TGCGCCAGCAGCCTCCGACAGGGTGTTGTGGACACTGAAGCTTTCTTT.

V usage is TRBV9 and J usage is TRBJ2-2; D may be TRBD1 (5 bases). V was clipped by 0 bases and J by 8 bases, with 8 bases between them. The germline V gene encodes CDR1 SGDLS and CDR2 YYNGEE. The CDR3 is made up of 13 amino acids. The CDR3 DNA is TGTGCCAGCAGCGTAGTCAGGACAGGGGAGCTGTTTTTT. This encodes CASSVVRTGELFF.

This chain uses TRBV5-6 with TRBJ2-7; 7 positions agree with TRBD1. The CDR3 totals 16 residues. Losses at the gene ends were 0 bases for V and 2 bases for J; bases not matched to a gene: 8. CDR1 and CDR2 from the germline V gene are SGHDT and YYEEEE. The chain's CDR3 is CASSLDRGGSAYEQYF. The CDR3 DNA reads TGTGCCAGCAGCTTGGACAGGGGCGGATCGGCCTACGAGCAGTACTTC.

J is TRBJ1-5 and V is TRBV5-4; D might be TRBD1 (5 bases). The CDR3 length is 14 residues. Germline CDR1 reads SGHNT; CDR2 reads YYREEE (reference sequence). Trimming cost V 3 bases and J 4 bases, with 11 bases left between them. CDR3 protein: CASSSQGINQPQHF. The CDR3 DNA sequence: TGTGCCAGCAGCTCTCAGGGAATTAATCAGCCCCAGCATTTT.

This rearrangement joins TRBV30 to TRBJ1-5; tentatively, D is TRBD1 (6 bases). The germline CDR1 and CDR2 sequences are GTSNPN and SVGIG (reference sequence). V dropped 3 bases and J dropped 2 bases, with 11 bases sitting between them. The CDR3 loop spans 14 amino acids. The CDR3 DNA sequence: TGTGCCTGGAGAAGGCCAGGGGGCAATCAGCCCCAGCATTTT. Its protein product is CAWRRPGGNQPQHF.

This chain links TRBV30 with TRBJ1-1; 7 nucleotides align to TRBD1. Trimming removed 2 bases from V and 0 bases from J; junction bases left unmatched: 6. The CDR3 extends over 15 amino acids. Germline V gene lookup returns CDR1 GTSNPN and CDR2 SVGIG (reference sequence). The CDR3 DNA is TGTGCCTGGAGTAGGGGGACAGTTCTGAACACTGAAGCTTTCTTT. It codes for CAWSRGTVLNTEAFF.

This clone was recorded a few times. CDR3 DNA sequence: TGTGCCAGCAGCCCGGGGAGGGGGTTGGTGGATGAGCAGTTCTTC. Translation gives CASSPGRGLVDEQFF. This sequence joins TRBV7-6 and TRBJ2-1; possibly TRBD2 for D (7 bases). The CDR3 is 15 residues long. Looked up from germline, CDR1 is SGHVS and CDR2 is FNYEAQ. V lost 5 bases, J lost 8 bases, and 19 bases lay in between.

This chain connects TRBV4-2 to TRBJ2-1, with D uncertain. V was clipped by 0 bases and J by 6 bases, with 12 bases between them. Germline-derived CDR1 and CDR2 are LGHNA and YNFKEQ. This CDR3 region has 15 residues. CDR3 in amino acids: CASSQEVSLRNEQFF. For the CDR3, the DNA is TGTGCCAGCAGCCAAGAGGTCTCCTTGCGCAATGAGCAGTTCTTC.

The chain couples TRBV7-9 to TRBJ2-4, with D maybe TRBD2 (5 bases). Germline loops: CDR1 SEHNR, CDR2 FQNEAQ (reference sequence). This CDR3 contains 15 residues. Trimming took off 4 bases at V and 0 bases at J, with 10 bases between the two ends. For the CDR3, the DNA is TGTGCCAGCAGCTCCACCGGGGAAGCCAAAAACATTCAGTACTTC. This gives the protein CASSSTGEAKNIQYF.

The chain couples TRBV5-1 to TRBJ2-1; 8 positions match TRBD2. The CDR3 runs to 16 residues. CDR1 is SGHRS and CDR2 is YFSETQ in the germline V gene. Trimming at V came to 2 bases and at J to 0 bases, leaving 4 bases not matched to a gene. CDR3 DNA sequence: TGCGCCAGCAGCTTTGCGGGGGGCCTCTCCTACAATGAGCAGTTCTTC. Translation: CASSFAGGLSYNEQFF.

This clone was seen only once. The CDR3 here is CASSFGNSNNSPLHF. The CDR3 bases are TGTGCCAGCAGTTTCGGAAACAGCAACAATTCACCCCTCCACTTT. The rearrangement links TRBV27 to TRBJ1-6, with D unclear. The germline CDR1 and CDR2 sequences are MNHEY and SMNVEV (reference sequence). Deletions cut 3 bases from V and 7 bases from J, with 13 bases between. This CDR3 contains 15 residues.

The chain couples TRBV27 to TRBJ2-3, with D possibly being TRBD2 (6 bases). The CDR3 sequence is 17 residues long. V dropped 4 bases and J dropped 2 bases, with 19 bases sitting between them. The V gene's germline CDR1 is MNHEY and CDR2 SMNVEV (reference sequence). The DNA of the CDR3 is TGTGCCAGCAGTTCCTTACGGGACTCCCCTTTCACAGATACGCAGTATTTT. Its protein product is CASSSLRDSPFTDTQYF.

This clone occurred once. This sequence joins TRBV27 and TRBJ2-5, with 7 positions matching TRBD1. With 5 bases clipped from V and 5 bases from J, the junction kept 8 bases outside the gene matches. Germline assignment: CDR1 MNHEY and CDR2 SMNVEV (reference sequence). The CDR3 is 14 residues long. This CDR3 reads CASSAATGYETQYF. The CDR3 DNA sequence: TGTGCCAGCAGTGCCGCGACAGGGTACGAGACCCAGTACTTC.

The chain links TRBV19 to TRBJ1-2; 7 bases are a match to TRBD1. The germline CDR1 and CDR2 sequences are LNHDA and SQIVND (reference sequence). CDR3 length: 16 amino acids. V was clipped by 2 bases and J by 2 bases; unmatched bases: 8. DNA of the CDR3: TGTGCCAGTAGTATACTACGGGGACAGTCGAACTATGGCTACACCTTC. This encodes CASSILRGQSNYGYTF.

This chain links TRBV19 with TRBJ2-4, with 11 bases fitting TRBD1. V lost 3 bases and J lost 0; bases outside the gene matches: 1. This CDR3 is built from 16 residues. Germline-derived CDR1 and CDR2 are LNHDA and SQIVND (reference sequence). CDR3 coding DNA: TGTGCCAGTAGTATGGACAGGGGGCAAGCCAAAAACATTCAGTACTTC. Protein product: CASSMDRGQAKNIQYF.

This chain connects TRBV4-3 to TRBJ1-4; 8 bases agree with TRBD1. The CDR3 extends over 15 amino acids. The germline gives CDR1 LGHNA, CDR2 YSLEER. V was pared by 4 bases and J by 7 bases, with 8 bases of the junction left unmatched. The CDR3 coding sequence is TGCGCCAGCAGCCCCTATATGGGACAGGCTGAAAAACTGTTTTTT. Encoded protein: CASSPYMGQAEKLFF.

The CDR3 reads CASSPGQGLTEAFF. In nucleotides, the CDR3 is TGTGCCAGCTCGCCGGGACAGGGATTAACTGAAGCTTTCTTT. The chain is built from TRBV18 and TRBJ1-1, with 9 positions matching TRBD1. In germline, CDR1 is KGHSH, CDR2 LQKENI. The CDR3 sequence is 14 residues long. The junction had 7 bases not matched to a gene; V was cut back by 6 bases and J by 5 bases.

The rearrangement links TRBV7-8 to TRBJ2-5; 7 bases are a match to TRBD2. The junction had 7 bases not matched to a gene; V was cut back by 1 base and J by 5 bases. Germline CDR1 and CDR2: SGHVS and FQNEAQ. CDR3 length equals 15 residues. The CDR3 DNA reads TGTGCCAGCAGCTTAGGGGGAGGGGCTAGGGAGACCCAGTACTTC. Encoded protein: CASSLGGGARETQYF.

The chain carries TRBV18 and TRBJ2-7; TRBD1 is a possible D gene (6 bases). This CDR3 spans 15 amino acids. Trimming left V 0 bases short and J 3 bases short, with 12 bases between. Per germline, CDR1 KGHSH and CDR2 LQKENI. The CDR3 DNA sequence: TGTGCCAGCTCACCACCCCTACAGGGCAACTACGAGCAGTACTTC. Encoded protein: CASSPPLQGNYEQYF.

This chain links TRBV2 with TRBJ2-7; D is unclear. The CDR3 has 14 residues. In germline, CDR1 is SNHLY, CDR2 FYNNEI. V was pared by 3 bases and J by 0 bases, with 9 bases between. The CDR3 nucleotides read TGTGCCAGCAGTGAGGGCAGACCCTCCTACGAGCAGTACTTC. It codes for CASSEGRPSYEQYF.

The chain couples TRBV28 to TRBJ2-1; 11 positions agree with TRBD2. V was clipped by 5 bases and J by 9 bases; unmatched bases: 3. Per germline, CDR1 MDHEN and CDR2 SYDVKM. The CDR3 length is 13 residues. CDR3 coding DNA: TGTGCCAGCAGTGAGGGACTAGCGGCTGAGCAGTTCTTC. Encoded protein: CASSEGLAAEQFF.

There are a few counts of this clone. This CDR3 is CASSIRGTDTQYF. DNA of the CDR3: TGTGCCAGCAGCATTCGCGGGACAGATACGCAGTATTTT. The chain uses TRBV9 and TRBJ2-3, with TRBD2 as a possible D gene (5 bases). V lost 4 bases and J 3 bases, leaving 9 bases between the germline ends. CDR3 size: 13 residues. Germline V CDR1 and CDR2: SGDLS, YYNGEE.

The genes are TRBV7-2 and TRBJ2-3; TRBD2 matches at 7 bases. Trimming took 6 bases from V and 4 from J; bases not matched to a gene: 4. This CDR3 has 13 residues. Per the germline V gene, CDR1 is SGHTA and CDR2 is FQGNSA. The chain's CDR3 is CASRMAGADTQYF. DNA for the CDR3: TGTGCCAGCAGAATGGCGGGGGCAGATACGCAGTATTTT.

This CDR3 is CASSPTITGQGSPYEQYF. In DNA form, the CDR3 reads TGTGCCAGCAGTCCGACAATAACCGGACAGGGTTCACCCTACGAGCAGTACTTC. The V call is TRBV27, the J call TRBJ2-7; TRBD1 matches 8 bases. The CDR3 consists of 18 residues. The ends lost 5 bases at V and 2 bases at J; junction bases unmatched: 17. CDR1 and CDR2 (germline): MNHEY, SMNVEV (reference sequence).

This sequence joins TRBV5-1 and TRBJ1-1, with 9 bases fitting TRBD1. J gave up 5 bases and V 0 bases, and 5 bases lay outside the gene matches. The CDR3 runs 15 residues. Looked up from germline, CDR1 is SGHRS and CDR2 is YFSETQ. CDR3 region: CASSLATGGQTEAFF. The CDR3 DNA follows: TGCGCCAGCAGCTTGGCCACAGGGGGCCAAACTGAAGCTTTCTTT.

V is TRBV7-6 and J is TRBJ2-1, with D maybe TRBD1 (6 bases). The germline gives CDR1 SGHVS, CDR2 FNYEAQ. The germline V and J ends were trimmed by 5 bases and 2 bases, with 13 bases remaining between them. This CDR3 is built from 15 residues. CDR3 nucleotides: TGTGCCAGCAGCCGACTTGGGGGCGCCTACAATGAGCAGTTCTTC. Its translation: CASSRLGGAYNEQFF.